The clone carrying this T cell receptor beta chain was seen a handful of times. The entry originates in a study of CD8 T cells in Susac syndrome. This CDR3 has 15 residues. The germline CDR1 and CDR2 sequences are MNHEY and SVGAGI. V lost 0 bases and J 5 bases, leaving 13 bases between the germline ends. The authors carried out high-throughput sequencing of TCR beta. They applied it to CD8+ and CD4+ T cells obtained from blood. cDNA came from around 0.54 to 1 ug RNA primed by random hexamers. From the immunoSEQ multiplex PCR reads, TCRdb called clonotypes with MiXCR, one entry per CDR3 protein. The repertoire holds roughly 400,000 distinct CDR3 sequences, with approximately 85% as singletons.

What was sequenced was CD8+ T cells from PBMCs. The clonotype was recovered from a human donor with multiple sclerosis. The V and J genes are TRBV6-5 and TRBJ2-5; D is unresolved. The DNA of the CDR3 is TGTGCCAGCAGTTACTCGTTAGGGTATGGGGAGACCCAGTACTTC. Its translation: CASSYSLGYGETQYF.